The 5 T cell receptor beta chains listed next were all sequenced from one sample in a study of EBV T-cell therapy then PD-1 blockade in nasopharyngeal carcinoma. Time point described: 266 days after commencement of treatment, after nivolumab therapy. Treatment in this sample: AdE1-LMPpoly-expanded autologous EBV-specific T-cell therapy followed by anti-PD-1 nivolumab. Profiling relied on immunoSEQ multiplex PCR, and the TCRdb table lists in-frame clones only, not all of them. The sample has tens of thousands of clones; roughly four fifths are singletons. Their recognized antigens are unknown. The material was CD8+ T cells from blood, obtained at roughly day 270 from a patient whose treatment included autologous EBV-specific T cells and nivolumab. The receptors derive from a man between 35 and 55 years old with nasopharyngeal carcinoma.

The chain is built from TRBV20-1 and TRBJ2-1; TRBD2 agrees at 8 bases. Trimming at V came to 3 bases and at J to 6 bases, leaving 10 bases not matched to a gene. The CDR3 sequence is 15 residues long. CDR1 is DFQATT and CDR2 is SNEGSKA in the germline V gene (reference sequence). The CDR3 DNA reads TGCAGTGCTAGTTCCCGGGGGGGCCCCAGCAATGAGCAGTTCTTC. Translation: CSASSRGGPSNEQFF.

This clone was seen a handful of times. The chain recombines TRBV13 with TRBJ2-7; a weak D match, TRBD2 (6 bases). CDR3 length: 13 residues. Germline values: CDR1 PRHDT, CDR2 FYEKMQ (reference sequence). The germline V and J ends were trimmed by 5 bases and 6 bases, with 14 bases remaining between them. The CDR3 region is CASSAPLAGEQYF. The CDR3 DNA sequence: TGTGCCAGCAGCGCCCCACTAGCAGGCGAGCAGTACTTC.

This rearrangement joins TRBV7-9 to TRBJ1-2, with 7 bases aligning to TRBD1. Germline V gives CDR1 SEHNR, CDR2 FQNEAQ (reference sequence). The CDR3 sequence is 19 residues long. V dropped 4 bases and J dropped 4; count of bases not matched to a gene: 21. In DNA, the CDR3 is TGTGCCAGCAGCTCCCCCAAGGGGGACAGAAAGGGTGGTAGCTATGGCTACACCTTC. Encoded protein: CASSSPKGDRKGGSYGYTF.

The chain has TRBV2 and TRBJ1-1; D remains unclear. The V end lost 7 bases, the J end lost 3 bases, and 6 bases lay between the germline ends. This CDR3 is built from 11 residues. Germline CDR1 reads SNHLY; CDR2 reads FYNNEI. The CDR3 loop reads CASILYTEAFF. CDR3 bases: TGTGCCAGCATCCTTTACACTGAAGCTTTCTTT.

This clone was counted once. DNA of the CDR3: TGTGCCAGCAGCTTACAACTAGCGGGGGGTTCACAAGAGACCCAGTACTTC. Translated: CASSLQLAGGSQETQYF. The V and J genes are TRBV7-9 and TRBJ2-5; 12 bases are a match to TRBD2. Germline loops: CDR1 SEHNR, CDR2 FQNEAQ (reference sequence). This CDR3 is built from 17 residues. Germline trimming cut 2 bases from V and 2 bases from J; bases unmatched to any gene: 6.